Listed below are T cell receptor beta chains from one sample, sequenced in a study of shared clonotypes between healthy human individuals. Produced via immunoSEQ multiplex PCR; TCRdb's table is partial and in-frame only. The sample contains 850,000 to 1,100,000 clones, 77% of which appear only once. The sequenced sample consisted of memory CD4+ T cells from PBMCs. These receptors all come from a man in his late teens or twenties in good health. Some clones in this sample may be carry-over from other donors' samples. CDR3s include the opening cysteine and the closing phenylalanine or tryptophan. Fields, in order: J gene, V gene, clone size, D gene, CDR3 protein, CDR3 DNA. D genes are given only for firm matches. Rows may omit the clone size; those that give it use once, few, many or a size class.

>TRBJ1-3|TRBV6-5|-|-
CASSSASSGNTIYF
TGTGCCAGCAGTTCTGCCTCCTCTGGAAACACCATATATTTT
>TRBJ1-2|TRBV6-6|-|-
CASSANVGGRGYTF
TGTGCCAGCAGTGCCAATGTTGGAGGGAGAGGCTACACCTTC
>TRBJ2-7|TRBV6-6|-|TRBD2
CASRGSGSYEQYF
TGTGCCAGCAGGGGTAGCGGGAGTTACGAGCAGTACTTC
>TRBJ2-4|TRBV19|-|-
CASSIDRGLAKNIQYF
TGTGCCAGTAGTATAGACAGGGGTTTAGCCAAAAACATTCAGTACTTC
>TRBJ2-7|TRBV5-1|-|-
CASRRSLESSYEQYF
TGCGCCAGTAGAAGGTCGCTGGAGAGCTCCTACGAGCAGTACTTC
>TRBJ1-5|TRBV10-3|-|-
CAISGQDPYRPQHF
TGTGCCATCAGTGGACAGGACCCATATCGGCCCCAGCATTTT
>TRBJ2-7|TRBV7-2|-|-
CASSLGGGTHYEQYF
TGTGCCAGCAGCTTAGGGGGCGGGACTCACTACGAGCAGTACTTC
>TRBJ2-5|TRBV5-1|-|-
CASSFGSQETQYF
TGCGCCAGCAGCTTTGGGTCCCAAGAGACCCAGTACTTC
>TRBJ2-7|TRBV11-2|-|TRBD1
CASSLDRDRGYEQYF
TGTGCCAGCAGCTTAGATAGGGACAGGGGTTACGAGCAGTACTTC
>TRBJ2-3|TRBV2|-|TRBD2
CASSIPGTSDSTDTQYF
TGTGCCAGCAGTATACCCGGGACTAGTGATAGCACAGATACGCAGTATTTT
>TRBJ1-1|TRBV30|few|-
CAWSVFGVAFF
TGTGCCTGGAGTGTATTTGGGGTAGCTTTCTTT
>TRBJ1-4|TRBV25-1|-|-
CASRSHTEKLFF
TGTGCCAGCAGGTCGCATACTGAAAAACTGTTTTTT
>TRBJ2-7|TRBV5-6|-|-
CASSPLEAPYEQYF
TGTGCCAGCAGCCCCCTCGAGGCCCCCTACGAGCAGTACTTC
>TRBJ2-7|TRBV11-2|-|-
CASTTGRSSYEQYF
TGTGCCAGCACCACAGGACGGAGCTCCTACGAGCAGTACTTC
>TRBJ1-1|TRBV2|-|-
CASSGETGNTEAFF
TGTGCCAGCAGTGGTGAGACGGGGAACACTGAAGCTTTCTTT
>TRBJ2-3|TRBV25-1|once|TRBD1
CASSPDRGPHDTQYF
TGTGCCAGCAGTCCTGACAGGGGGCCCCATGATACGCAGTATTTT
>TRBJ2-2|TRBV6-5|once|-
CASSITGANTGELFF
TGTGCCAGCAGTATAACTGGAGCGAACACCGGGGAGCTGTTTTTT
>TRBJ1-1|TRBV5-6|-|TRBD1
CASAAATGGNTEAFF
TGTGCCAGCGCCGCAGCCACAGGGGGTAACACTGAAGCTTTCTTT
>TRBJ2-3|TRBV10-3|-|-
CAIRDGASTDTQYF
TGTGCCATCAGGGACGGAGCTAGCACAGATACGCAGTATTTT
>TRBJ1-4|TRBV30|-|-
CAWSLGGKLFF
TGTGCCTGGAGTCTAGGGGGAAAACTGTTTTTT
>TRBJ2-1|TRBV18|-|TRBD2
CASSPQGREGPMFF
TGTGCCAGCTCACCACAGGGGCGGGAGGGCCCCATGTTCTTC
>TRBJ1-1|TRBV5-1|-|TRBD1
CASSSQGGIEAFF
TGCGCCAGCAGTTCTCAGGGGGGGATTGAAGCTTTCTTT
>TRBJ2-5|TRBV4-3|-|-
CASSQVGGIQETQYF
TGCGCCAGCAGCCAAGTGGGCGGTATCCAAGAGACCCAGTACTTC
>TRBJ2-1|TRBV7-8|few|-
CASRMGDEQFF
TGTGCCAGCAGAATGGGAGACGAGCAGTTCTTC
>TRBJ2-7|TRBV30|-|TRBD1
CAWSAPTGWYEQYF
TGTGCCTGGAGTGCTCCGACAGGGTGGTACGAGCAGTACTTC
>TRBJ2-3|TRBV29-1|-|-
CSVDAGTDTQYF
TGCAGCGTTGATGCGGGCACAGATACGCAGTATTTT
>TRBJ1-5|TRBV5-1|once|-
CASSLAGTADQPQHF
TGCGCCAGCAGCTTGGCCGGAACAGCCGATCAGCCCCAGCATTTT
>TRBJ1-1|TRBV4-3|-|TRBD1
CASSQDFLGQGGTEAFF
TGCGCCAGCAGCCAAGATTTCTTAGGACAGGGAGGGACTGAAGCTTTCTTT